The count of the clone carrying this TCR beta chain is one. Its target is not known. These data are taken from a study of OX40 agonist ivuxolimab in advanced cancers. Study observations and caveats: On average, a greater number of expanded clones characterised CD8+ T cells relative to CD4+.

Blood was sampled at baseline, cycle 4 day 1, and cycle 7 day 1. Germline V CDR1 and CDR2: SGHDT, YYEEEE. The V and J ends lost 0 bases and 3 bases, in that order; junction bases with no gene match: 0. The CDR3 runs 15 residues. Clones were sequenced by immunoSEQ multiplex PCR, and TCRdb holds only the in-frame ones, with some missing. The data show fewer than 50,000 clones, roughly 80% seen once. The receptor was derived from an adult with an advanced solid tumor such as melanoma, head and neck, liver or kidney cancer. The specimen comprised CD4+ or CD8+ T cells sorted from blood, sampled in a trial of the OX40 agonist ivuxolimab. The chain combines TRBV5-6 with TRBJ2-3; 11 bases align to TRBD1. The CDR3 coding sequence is TGTGCCAGCAGCTTGGGGGACAGGGGGACAGATACGCAGTATTTT. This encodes CASSLGDRGTDTQYF.